A single sample gave rise to the 30 T cell receptor beta chains below, sequenced in a study of shared clonotypes between healthy human individuals. Using immunoSEQ multiplex PCR, the repertoire was profiled, and TCRdb retains in-frame clones only, with some absent. The data show around 1.1 million clones, about four fifths seen once. What was sequenced was memory CD4+ T cells from PBMCs. Subset noted: CD45RA-negative fraction. The receptors shown here come from a young man in good health. Some clones in this sample may be carry-over from other donors' samples.

V usage is TRBV10-3 and J usage is TRBJ2-3, with 7 bases aligning to TRBD1. This CDR3 comprises 12 residues. Germline assignment: CDR1 ENHRY and CDR2 SYGVKD. The J segment lost 8 bases and the V segment lost 6 bases, leaving 5 bases of the junction unmatched. The CDR3 reads CAISPGQFTQYF. The CDR3 nucleotides are TGTGCCATCAGCCCGGGACAGTTTACGCAGTATTTT.

The gene calls are TRBV6-6 and TRBJ2-7, with D possibly being TRBD1 or TRBD2 (6 bases each). The length of the CDR3 is 16 residues. CDR1 and CDR2 (germline): MNHNY, SVGAGI (reference sequence). The germline V and J ends were trimmed by 2 bases and 0 bases, with 14 bases remaining between them. The CDR3, as DNA: TGTGCCAGCAGTTACCCTCCGGGGGACATCTCCTACGAGCAGTACTTC. Protein sequence: CASSYPPGDISYEQYF.

J is TRBJ1-1 and V is TRBV9, with 8 positions matching TRBD1. The CDR3 extends over 15 amino acids. The trim removed 2 bases at V and 6 bases at J, leaving 9 bases unmatched. Germline CDR1 SGDLS, CDR2 YYNGEE. The CDR3: CASSVTQGAIAEAFF. DNA of the CDR3: TGTGCCAGCAGCGTGACCCAGGGGGCCATCGCTGAAGCTTTCTTT.

The chain uses TRBV29-1 and TRBJ2-2, with TRBD1 identical over 8 bases. The length of the CDR3 is 18 residues. The V gene's germline CDR1 is SQVTM and CDR2 ANQGSEA. J gave up 4 bases and V 6 bases, and 19 bases lay outside the gene matches. CDR3: CSVASRWSGTGATGELFF. The CDR3 DNA reads as TGCAGCGTCGCGTCTCGGTGGTCCGGGACAGGTGCCACCGGGGAGCTGTTTTTT.

This rearrangement joins TRBV10-1 to TRBJ1-3; D not resolved. Germline CDR1 WNHNN, CDR2 SYGVQD (reference sequence). The CDR3 is 17 amino acids. Deletions cut 0 bases from V and 5 bases from J, with 17 bases between. CDR3 amino acids: CASSESRQPPCRNTIYF. The CDR3 DNA reads as TGCGCCAGCAGTGAGTCGAGGCAGCCCCCGTGTAGAAACACCATATATTTT.

This clone has only a few counts. This sample also contains other DNA sequences that code for the same CDR3. The rearrangement links TRBV30 to TRBJ1-1; 8 bases are a match to TRBD1. CDR3 length equals 14 residues. The V and J ends lost 4 bases and 6 bases, in that order; junction bases with no gene match: 10. Germline V CDR1 and CDR2: GTSNPN, SVGIG (reference sequence). CDR3 DNA sequence: TGTGCCTGGAACGGACAGGGAACGGGCGCTGAAGCTTTCTTT. Protein sequence: CAWNGQGTGAEAFF. The full variable domain, rest sourced from reference TRBV30 and TRBJ1-1, is SQTIHQWPATLVQPVGSPLSLECTVEGTSNPNLYWYRQAAGRGLQLLFYSVGIGQISSEVPQNLSASRPQDRQFILSSKKLLLSDSGFYLCAWNGQGTGAEAFFGQGTRLTVV.

This clone was detected a few times. The rearrangement uses TRBV4-2 and TRBJ1-5; D perhaps matches TRBD1 (5 bases). Looked up from germline, CDR1 is LGHNA and CDR2 is YNFKEQ. The CDR3 spans 14 residues. V was shortened by 3 bases and J by 2 bases, with 8 bases between the two germline ends. The CDR3 region has the DNA TGTGCCAGCAGCCAGGGACGGGGCAATCAGCCCCAGCATTTT. Translated, it gives CASSQGRGNQPQHF.

V usage is TRBV2 and J usage is TRBJ2-2; D gene uncertain. V shed 4 bases and J shed 7 bases, with 16 bases lying between them. From germline, CDR1 is SNHLY and CDR2 FYNNEI. The CDR3 runs 15 residues. The CDR3 reads CASSVSGGHGGELFF. In DNA form, the CDR3 reads TGTGCCAGCAGTGTATCTGGCGGTCATGGCGGGGAGCTGTTTTTT. Filled out from reference TRBV2 and TRBJ2-2, the complete variable domain reads EPEVTQTPSHQVTQMGQEVILRCVPISNHLYFYWYRQILGQKVEFLVSFYNNEISEKSEIFDDQFSVERPDGSNFTLKIRSTKLEDSAMYFCASSVSGGHGGELFFGEGSRLTVL.

The genes are TRBV2 and TRBJ1-2, with unresolved D. Germline values: CDR1 SNHLY, CDR2 FYNNEI. CDR3 length: 13 residues. Deletions cut 3 bases from V and 4 bases from J, with 9 bases between. In DNA form, the CDR3 reads TGTGCCAGCAGTGAGGGGTTCGCCTATGGCTACACCTTC. It translates to CASSEGFAYGYTF.

This clone was picked up a small number of times. In nucleotides, the CDR3 is TGTGCCAGCAGCAAACAGGAAAAGGAAAACACCATATATTTT. Translated: CASSKQEKENTIYF. The chain recombines TRBV21-1 with TRBJ1-3; the listed D gene, TRBD1, was not tested against the DNA. TRBV21-1 is deemed a pseudogene. CDR3 length: 14 residues.

This chain uses TRBV6-1 with TRBJ1-1, with 7 bases fitting TRBD1. CDR3 length: 14 residues. CDR1 is MNHNS, CDR2 SASEGT, per germline. V shed 5 bases and J 6 bases; nucleotides not matched to a gene: 9. The chain's CDR3 is CASSSRRGDSEAFF. The CDR3 DNA is TGTGCCAGCAGTTCACGCAGGGGGGACTCTGAAGCTTTCTTT.

CDR3 coding DNA: TGTGCCAGCAGCCGGGACAGCAATGAGCAGTTCTTC. Its protein is CASSRDSNEQFF. The V gene is TRBV7-3, the J gene TRBJ2-1; 7 bases are a match to TRBD1. Germline CDR1 SGHTA, CDR2 FQGTGA. Trimming took 5 bases from V and 6 from J; bases not matched to a gene: 1. The CDR3 sequence is 12 residues long.

Turning to this clone: Given a far larger clone just one base away, this is likely a sequencing read error. The chain has TRBV6-5 and TRBJ1-1; D is possibly TRBD1 (5 bases). Deletions cut 6 bases from V and 3 bases from J, with 11 bases between. Per germline, CDR1 MNHEY and CDR2 SVGAGI. There are 13 residues in the CDR3. CDR3 sequence: CASRRQPDTEAFF. In nucleotides, the CDR3 is TGTGCCAGCAGACGACAGCCTGACACTGAAGCTTTCTTT.

The rearrangement uses TRBV4-2 and TRBJ2-7, with D uncertain. Trimming stripped 1 base from V and 3 bases from J, with 13 bases between. Germline loops: CDR1 LGHNA, CDR2 YNFKEQ. The CDR3 has 15 residues. The DNA for the CDR3 is TGTGCCAGCAGCCAAGCCAATTTGAGAAACTACGAGCAGTACTTC. Protein product: CASSQANLRNYEQYF.

This rearrangement joins TRBV6-5 to TRBJ1-2; D not resolved. V shed 4 bases and J shed 6 bases, with 18 bases lying between them. The CDR3 length is 15 residues. Germline assignment: CDR1 MNHEY and CDR2 SVGAGI. The CDR3 DNA is TGTGCCAGCAGTTTGGTCATAGCAGCCCCTGATGGCTACACCTTC. Its translation: CASSLVIAAPDGYTF.

V gene TRBV28 combines with J gene TRBJ2-3; 9 bases line up with TRBD1. Germline V gene data show CDR1 as MDHEN and CDR2 as SYDVKM. This CDR3 has 16 residues. Losses at the gene ends were 4 bases for V and 5 bases for J; bases not matched to a gene: 10. The CDR3 DNA reads as TGTGCCAGCAGTTCCCCGGGACAGGGAAGTAGAGATACGCAGTATTTT. This encodes CASSSPGQGSRDTQYF.

The table lists this clone with a few counts. The genes are TRBV28 and TRBJ1-2; 7 nucleotides align to TRBD1. The CDR3 length is 15 residues. V lost 5 bases, J lost 4 bases, and 10 bases stayed unmatched. Germline V lookup: CDR1 MDHEN, CDR2 SYDVKM. CDR3: CASSPGGQLIYGYTF. CDR3 nucleotide sequence: TGTGCCAGCAGTCCTGGGGGACAGCTGATCTATGGCTACACCTTC.

The chain uses TRBV28 and TRBJ2-1; 12 bases match TRBD2. Trimming cost V 4 bases and J 4 bases; bases outside gene matches: 14. CDR1 and CDR2 (germline): MDHEN, SYDVKM. There are 19 residues in the CDR3. CDR3 in amino acids: CASSSPRPASGRAYNEQFF. CDR3 DNA: TGTGCCAGCAGTTCCCCCCGGCCGGCTAGCGGGAGGGCATACAATGAGCAGTTCTTC.

This chain uses TRBV5-1 with TRBJ2-6; the D gene is possibly TRBD2 (5 bases). Trimming took 4 bases from V and 2 from J, leaving 7 bases between them. This CDR3 region has 14 residues. CDR1 SGHRS and CDR2 YFSETQ come from the germline V gene. CDR3 sequence reads: CASSEGTGANVLTF. The CDR3 region has the DNA TGCGCCAGCAGCGAGGGAACTGGGGCCAACGTCCTGACTTTC.

This chain uses TRBV18 with TRBJ1-3; D is uncertain. This CDR3 region has 16 residues. CDR1 KGHSH and CDR2 LQKENI come from the germline V gene. With 3 bases removed from V and 0 bases from J, the gap between germline ends came to 12 bases. Here the CDR3 reads CASSPTDGYSGNTIYF. DNA for the CDR3: TGTGCCAGCTCACCTACGGACGGATACTCTGGAAACACCATATATTTT.

The gene calls are TRBV7-8 and TRBJ2-5, with 8 positions matching TRBD1. V was pared by 5 bases and J by 7 bases, with 15 bases of the junction left unmatched. The CDR3 loop spans 16 amino acids. Per the germline V gene, CDR1 is SGHVS and CDR2 is FQNEAQ. The CDR3 protein is CASSGRGQGTGGTQYF. The DNA for the CDR3 is TGTGCCAGCAGCGGGAGAGGACAGGGTACCGGGGGGACCCAGTACTTC. The full variable domain, its missing parts supplied by reference TRBV7-8 and TRBJ2-5, is GAGVSQSPRYKVAKRGQDVALRCDPISGHVSLFWYQQALGQGPEFLTYFQNEAQLDKSGLPSDRFFAERPEGSVSTLKIQRTQQEDSAVYLCASSGRGQGTGGTQYFGPGTRLLVL.

A word on this clone: With only one base between it and a far larger clone, this is likely a read error. Other DNA sequences in this sample translate to the same CDR3. This sequence joins TRBV11-2 and TRBJ2-5; no firm D call. V was pared by 3 bases and J by 5 bases, with 4 bases between. Germline V gives CDR1 SGHAT, CDR2 FQNNGV. The CDR3 spans 11 residues. CDR3 in DNA: TGTGCCAGCAGCTTGTCGGAGACCCAGTACTTC. This gives the protein CASSLSETQYF.

As regards this clone: This specimen includes other DNA sequences encoding the same CDR3. J is TRBJ2-3 and V is TRBV29-1, with D possibly being TRBD1 (6 bases). CDR1 is SQVTM and CDR2 is ANQGSEA in the germline V gene. Trimming removed 3 bases from V and 1 base from J, with 8 bases in between. The CDR3 spans 13 residues. CDR3 residues: CSVERQGTDTQYF. For the CDR3, the DNA is TGCAGCGTTGAGCGACAGGGCACAGATACGCAGTATTTT.

The chain is built from TRBV5-1 and TRBJ2-1; 14 bases agree with TRBD2. Trimming at V came to 5 bases and at J to 10 bases, leaving 8 bases not matched to a gene. CDR3 size: 15 residues. Germline assignment: CDR1 SGHRS and CDR2 YFSETQ. In DNA, the CDR3 is TGCGCCAGCAGGGCCGGGACTAGCGGGAGCTGGGAGCAGTTCTTC. Its translation: CASRAGTSGSWEQFF. The full variable domain, with the rest looked up from reference TRBV5-1 and TRBJ2-1, is KAGVTQTPRYLIKTRGQQVTLSCSPISGHRSVSWYQQTPGQGLQFLFEYFSETQRNKGNFPGRFSGRQFSNSRSEMNVSTLELGDSALYLCASRAGTSGSWEQFFGPGTRLTVL.

The chain couples TRBV28 to TRBJ2-1, with D unclear. CDR3 length: 13 amino acids. Germline assignment: CDR1 MDHEN and CDR2 SYDVKM. The ends were cut back, 8 bases at V and 7 bases at J, with 15 bases in the middle. CDR3 bases: TGTGCCAGCTCTTGGGGTTACCGTAATGAGCAGTTCTTC. Translated, it gives CASSWGYRNEQFF.

The chain links TRBV11-1 to TRBJ1-1; D might be TRBD1 (6 bases). The length of the CDR3 is 15 residues. The germline CDR1 and CDR2 sequences are SGHAT and FQDESV (reference sequence). Trimming shortened V by 5 bases and J by 4 bases, and 17 bases separated the two germline ends. Written as DNA, the CDR3 is TGTGCCAGCAGCCCGGACCCTGGGACATCCACTGAAGCTTTCTTT. Translating it yields CASSPDPGTSTEAFF.

The chain is built from TRBV19 and TRBJ1-1, with D maybe TRBD1 (6 bases). CDR1 is LNHDA and CDR2 is SQIVND in the germline V gene (reference sequence). This CDR3 has 16 amino acids. The V end was cut by 6 bases, the J end by 1 base, with 18 bases between. This CDR3 is CASSNQGGRGNTEAFF. As DNA, the CDR3 is TGTGCCAGTAGCAACCAAGGCGGCAGGGGGAACACTGAAGCTTTCTTT.

The rearrangement links TRBV28 to TRBJ1-1; no clear D gene. Trimming removed 7 bases at V and 6 bases at J, with 18 bases between. Germline V gene data show CDR1 as MDHEN and CDR2 as SYDVKM. CDR3 size: 14 residues. CDR3: CASTTPSGSSEAFF. The CDR3 coding sequence is TGTGCCAGCACCACTCCTTCGGGATCGTCTGAAGCTTTCTTT.

This chain links TRBV4-2 with TRBJ1-6; weak D call: TRBD1 (5 bases). Germline V lookup: CDR1 LGHNA, CDR2 YNFKEQ. This CDR3 is built from 15 residues. The ends were cut back, 4 bases at V and 5 bases at J, with 12 bases in the middle. The CDR3 sequence is CASSPRRGDNSPLHF. Written as DNA, the CDR3 is TGTGCCAGCAGCCCAAGGAGAGGGGATAATTCACCCCTCCACTTT.

The chain uses TRBV23-1 and TRBJ1-2; the D is unclear. TRBV23-1 is designated an ORF whose function remains uncertain. The CDR3 spans 13 residues. V lost 1 base and J lost 8, with 11 bases in between. CDR3 protein: CASSQFEGQGYTF. The CDR3 DNA sequence: TGCGCCAGCAGTCAATTTGAGGGTCAGGGCTACACCTTC.